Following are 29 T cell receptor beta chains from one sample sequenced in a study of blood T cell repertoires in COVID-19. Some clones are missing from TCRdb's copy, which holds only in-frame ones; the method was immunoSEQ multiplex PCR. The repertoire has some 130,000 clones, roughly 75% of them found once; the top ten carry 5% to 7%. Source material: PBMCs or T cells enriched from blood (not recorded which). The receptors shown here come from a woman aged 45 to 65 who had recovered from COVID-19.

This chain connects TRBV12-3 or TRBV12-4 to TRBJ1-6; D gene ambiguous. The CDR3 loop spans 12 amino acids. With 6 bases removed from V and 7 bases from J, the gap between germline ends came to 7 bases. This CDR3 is CASRYGNSPLHF. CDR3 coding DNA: TGTGCCAGCAGGTACGGGAATTCACCCCTCCACTTT.

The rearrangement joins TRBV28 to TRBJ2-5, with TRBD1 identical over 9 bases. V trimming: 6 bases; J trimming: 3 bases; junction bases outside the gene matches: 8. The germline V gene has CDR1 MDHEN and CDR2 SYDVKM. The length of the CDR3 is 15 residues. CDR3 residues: CASSSLTGGKETQYF. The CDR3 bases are TGTGCCAGCAGCTCCTTGACAGGGGGGAAAGAGACCCAGTACTTC.

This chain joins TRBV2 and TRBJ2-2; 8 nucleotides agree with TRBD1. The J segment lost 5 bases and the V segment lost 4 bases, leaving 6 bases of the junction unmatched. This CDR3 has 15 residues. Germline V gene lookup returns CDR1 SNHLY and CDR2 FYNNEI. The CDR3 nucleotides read TGTGCCAGCAGTGGGTGGACAGGGTATACCGGGGAGCTGTTTTTT. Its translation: CASSGWTGYTGELFF.

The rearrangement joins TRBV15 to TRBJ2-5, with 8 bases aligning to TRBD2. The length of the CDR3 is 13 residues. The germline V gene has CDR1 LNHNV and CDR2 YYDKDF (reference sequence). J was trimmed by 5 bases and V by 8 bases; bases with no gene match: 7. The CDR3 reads CATRRGVTETQYF. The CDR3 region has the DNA TGTGCCACCCGGCGGGGGGTTACGGAGACCCAGTACTTC.

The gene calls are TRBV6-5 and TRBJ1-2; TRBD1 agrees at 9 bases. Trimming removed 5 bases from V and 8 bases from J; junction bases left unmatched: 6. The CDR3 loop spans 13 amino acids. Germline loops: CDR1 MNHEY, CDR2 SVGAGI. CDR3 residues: CASSKTGGGGYTF. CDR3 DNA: TGTGCCAGCAGTAAGACAGGGGGTGGCGGCTACACCTTC.

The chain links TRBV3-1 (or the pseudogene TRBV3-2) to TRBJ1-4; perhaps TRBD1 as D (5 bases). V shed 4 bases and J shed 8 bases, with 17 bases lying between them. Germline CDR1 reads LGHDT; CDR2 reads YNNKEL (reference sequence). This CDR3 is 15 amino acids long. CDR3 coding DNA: TGTGCCAGCAGCCTAGGGGTAAGCTCCGGGGAAAAACTGTTTTTT. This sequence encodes CASSLGVSSGEKLFF.

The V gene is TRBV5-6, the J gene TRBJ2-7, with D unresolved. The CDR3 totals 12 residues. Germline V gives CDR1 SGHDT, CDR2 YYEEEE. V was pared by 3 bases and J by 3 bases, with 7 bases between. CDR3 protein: CASSWANYEQYF. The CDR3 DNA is TGTGCCAGCAGCTGGGCGAACTACGAGCAGTACTTC.

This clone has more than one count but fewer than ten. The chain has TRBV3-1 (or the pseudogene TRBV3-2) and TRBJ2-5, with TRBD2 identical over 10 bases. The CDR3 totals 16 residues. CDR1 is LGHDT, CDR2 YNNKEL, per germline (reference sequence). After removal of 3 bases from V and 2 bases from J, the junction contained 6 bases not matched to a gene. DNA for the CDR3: TGTGCCAGCAGCCAGCGGGGTAGCGGGGGGCAAGAGACCCAGTACTTC. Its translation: CASSQRGSGGQETQYF.

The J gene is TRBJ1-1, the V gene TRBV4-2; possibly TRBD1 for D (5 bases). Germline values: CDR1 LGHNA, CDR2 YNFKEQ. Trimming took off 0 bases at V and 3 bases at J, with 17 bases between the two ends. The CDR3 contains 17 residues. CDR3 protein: CASSQDPGQGWDTEAFF. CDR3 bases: TGTGCCAGCAGCCAAGATCCGGGCCAGGGATGGGACACTGAAGCTTTCTTT.

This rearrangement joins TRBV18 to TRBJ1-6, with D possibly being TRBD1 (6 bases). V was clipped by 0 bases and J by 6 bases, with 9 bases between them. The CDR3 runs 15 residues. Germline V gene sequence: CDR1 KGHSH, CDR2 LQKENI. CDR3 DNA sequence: TGTGCCAGCTCACCACCGGCAGGGGCTAATTCACCCCTCCACTTT. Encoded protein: CASSPPAGANSPLHF.

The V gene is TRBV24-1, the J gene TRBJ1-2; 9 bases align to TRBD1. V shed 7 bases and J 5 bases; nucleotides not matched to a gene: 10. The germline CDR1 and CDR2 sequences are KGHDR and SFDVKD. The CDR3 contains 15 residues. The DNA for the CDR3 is TGTGCCACCAGGGGATACTCGACAGGGGGGTATGGCTACACCTTC. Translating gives CATRGYSTGGYGYTF.

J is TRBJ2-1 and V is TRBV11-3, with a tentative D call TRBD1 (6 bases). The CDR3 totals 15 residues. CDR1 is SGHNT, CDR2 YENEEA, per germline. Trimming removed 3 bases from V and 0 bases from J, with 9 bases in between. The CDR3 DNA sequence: TGTGCCAGCAGCTTTGGGGGCCTCTCCTACAATGAGCAGTTCTTC. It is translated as CASSFGGLSYNEQFF.

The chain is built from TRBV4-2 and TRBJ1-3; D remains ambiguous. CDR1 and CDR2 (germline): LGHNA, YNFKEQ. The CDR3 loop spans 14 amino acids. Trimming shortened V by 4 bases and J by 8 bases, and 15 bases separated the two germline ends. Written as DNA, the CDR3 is TGTGCCAGCAGCCCGCCCATGGAGCAACACACCATATATTTT. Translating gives CASSPPMEQHTIYF.

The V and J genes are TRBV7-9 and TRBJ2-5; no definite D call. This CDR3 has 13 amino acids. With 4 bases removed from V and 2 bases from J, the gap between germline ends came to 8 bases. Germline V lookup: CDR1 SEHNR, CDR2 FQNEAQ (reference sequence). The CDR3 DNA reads TGTGCCAGCAGCTATACAGTTCAAGAGACCCAGTACTTC. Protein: CASSYTVQETQYF.

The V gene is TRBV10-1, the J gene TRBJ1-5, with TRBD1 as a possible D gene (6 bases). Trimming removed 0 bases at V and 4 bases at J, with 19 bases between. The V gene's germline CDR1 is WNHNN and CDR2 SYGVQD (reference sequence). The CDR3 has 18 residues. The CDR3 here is CASSESNRGRGLNQPQHF. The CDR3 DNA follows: TGCGCCAGCAGTGAGTCGAATAGGGGCAGGGGCTTAAATCAGCCCCAGCATTTT.

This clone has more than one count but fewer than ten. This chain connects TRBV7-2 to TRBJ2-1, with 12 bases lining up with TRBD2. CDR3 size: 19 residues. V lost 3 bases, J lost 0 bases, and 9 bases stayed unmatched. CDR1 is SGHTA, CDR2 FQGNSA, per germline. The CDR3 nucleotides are TGTGCCAGCAGCTTCCCTAGCGGGGGGGCCTCAAGCTCCTACAATGAGCAGTTCTTC. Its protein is CASSFPSGGASSSYNEQFF.

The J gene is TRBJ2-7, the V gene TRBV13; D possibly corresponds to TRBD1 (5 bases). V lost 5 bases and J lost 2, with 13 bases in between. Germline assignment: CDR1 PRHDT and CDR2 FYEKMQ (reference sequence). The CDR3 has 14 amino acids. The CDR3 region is CASSQQTVTYEQYF. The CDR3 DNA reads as TGTGCCAGCAGCCAACAGACAGTAACCTACGAGCAGTACTTC.

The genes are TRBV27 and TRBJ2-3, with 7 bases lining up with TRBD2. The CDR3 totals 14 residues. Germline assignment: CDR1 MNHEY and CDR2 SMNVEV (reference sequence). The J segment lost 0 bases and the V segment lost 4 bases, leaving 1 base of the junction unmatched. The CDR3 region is CASSWRGSTDTQYF. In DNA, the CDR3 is TGTGCCAGCAGTTGGCGGGGGAGCACAGATACGCAGTATTTT.

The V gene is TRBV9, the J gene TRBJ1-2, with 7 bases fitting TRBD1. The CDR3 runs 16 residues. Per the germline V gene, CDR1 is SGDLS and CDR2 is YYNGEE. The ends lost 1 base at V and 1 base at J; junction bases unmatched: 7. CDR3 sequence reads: CASSVSTGRFNYGYTF. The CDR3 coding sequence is TGTGCCAGCAGCGTATCGACAGGGCGGTTTAACTATGGCTACACCTTC.

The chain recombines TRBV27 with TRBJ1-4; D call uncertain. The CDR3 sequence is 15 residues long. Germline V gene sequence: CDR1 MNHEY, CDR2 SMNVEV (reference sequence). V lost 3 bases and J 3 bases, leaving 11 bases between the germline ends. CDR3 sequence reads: CASSLPELANEKLFF. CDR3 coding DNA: TGTGCCAGCAGTTTGCCGGAGTTGGCTAATGAAAAACTGTTTTTT.

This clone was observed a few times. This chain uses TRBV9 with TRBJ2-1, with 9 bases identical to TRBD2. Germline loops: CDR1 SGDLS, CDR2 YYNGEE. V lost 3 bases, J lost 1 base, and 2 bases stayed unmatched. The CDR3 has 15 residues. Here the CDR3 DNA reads TGTGCCAGCAGCGCGACTAGCGGTTCCTACAATGAGCAGTTCTTC. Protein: CASSATSGSYNEQFF.

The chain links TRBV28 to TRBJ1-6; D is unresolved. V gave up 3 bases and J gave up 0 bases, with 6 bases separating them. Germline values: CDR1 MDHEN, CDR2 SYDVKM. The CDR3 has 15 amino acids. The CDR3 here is CASSFWSSYNSPLHF. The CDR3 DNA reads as TGTGCCAGCAGTTTTTGGAGCTCCTATAATTCACCCCTCCACTTT.

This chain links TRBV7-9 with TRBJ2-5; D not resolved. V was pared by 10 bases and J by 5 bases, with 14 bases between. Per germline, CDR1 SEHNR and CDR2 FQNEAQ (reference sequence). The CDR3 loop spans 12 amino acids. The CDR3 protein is CATGRLSETQYF. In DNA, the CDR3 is TGTGCCACCGGCCGACTTTCTGAGACCCAGTACTTC.

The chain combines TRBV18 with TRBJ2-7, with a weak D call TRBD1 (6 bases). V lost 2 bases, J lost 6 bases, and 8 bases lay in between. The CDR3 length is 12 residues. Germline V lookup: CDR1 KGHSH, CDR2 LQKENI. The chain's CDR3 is CASSPAGVEQYF. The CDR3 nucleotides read TGTGCCAGCTCACCAGCAGGGGTCGAGCAGTACTTC.

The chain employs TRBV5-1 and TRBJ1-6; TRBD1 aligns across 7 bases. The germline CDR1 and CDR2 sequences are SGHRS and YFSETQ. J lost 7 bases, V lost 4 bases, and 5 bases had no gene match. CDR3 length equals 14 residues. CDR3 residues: CASSPGTVNSPLHF. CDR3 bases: TGCGCCAGCAGCCCGGGGACAGTCAATTCACCCCTCCACTTT.

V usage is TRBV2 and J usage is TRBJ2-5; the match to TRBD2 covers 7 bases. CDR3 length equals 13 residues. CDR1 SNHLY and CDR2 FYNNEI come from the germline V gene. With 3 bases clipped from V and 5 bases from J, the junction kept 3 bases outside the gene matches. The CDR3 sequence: CASSDRGSETQYF. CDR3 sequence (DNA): TGTGCCAGCAGTGACCGCGGGAGCGAGACCCAGTACTTC. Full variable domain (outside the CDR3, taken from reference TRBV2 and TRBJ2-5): EPEVTQTPSHQVTQMGQEVILRCVPISNHLYFYWYRQILGQKVEFLVSFYNNEISEKSEIFDDQFSVERPDGSNFTLKIRSTKLEDSAMYFCASSDRGSETQYFGPGTRLLVL.

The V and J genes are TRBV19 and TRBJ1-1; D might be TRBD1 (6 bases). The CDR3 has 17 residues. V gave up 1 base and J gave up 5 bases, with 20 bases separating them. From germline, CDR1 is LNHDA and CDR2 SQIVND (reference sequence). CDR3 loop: CASSIGSWGRGLTEAFF. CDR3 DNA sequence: TGTGCCAGTAGTATAGGTAGTTGGGGGCGCGGGCTGACTGAAGCTTTCTTT.

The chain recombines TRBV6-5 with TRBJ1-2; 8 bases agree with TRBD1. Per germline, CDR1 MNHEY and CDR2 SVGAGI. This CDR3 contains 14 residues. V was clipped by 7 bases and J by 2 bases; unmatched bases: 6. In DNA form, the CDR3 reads TGTGCCAGCACGTCGTACAGGGGGAACTATGGCTACACCTTC. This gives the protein CASTSYRGNYGYTF.

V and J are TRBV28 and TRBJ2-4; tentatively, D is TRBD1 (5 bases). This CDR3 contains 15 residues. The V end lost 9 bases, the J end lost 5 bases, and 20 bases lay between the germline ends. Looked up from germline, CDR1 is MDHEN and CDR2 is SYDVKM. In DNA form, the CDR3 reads TGTGCCAGTCTTCCCTTGACAGACCCTCAAAACATTCAGTACTTC. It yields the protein CASLPLTDPQNIQYF.